Listed below are T cell receptor beta chains from one sample, sequenced in a study of early T cells in non-severe SARS-CoV-2 infection. A single record per CDR3 protein comes from TCRdb applying MiXCR to the 5' RACE reads. The table shows 35,000 to 50,000 distinct CDR3 sequences, with less than 7% occurring only once. Sequences were obtained from whole blood. The source is an adult who was a healthcare worker with PCR-confirmed SARS-CoV-2 infection or an uninfected control (not recorded which). CDR3s include the opening cysteine and the closing phenylalanine or tryptophan.

J gene,V gene,CDR3 protein
TRBJ2-2,TRBV25-1,CASSVGLANTGELFF
TRBJ2-2,TRBV12-5,CASGLTGIGELFF
TRBJ2-3,TRBV20-1,CSADTDTQYF
TRBJ2-3,TRBV4-1,CASSQEALDTQYF
TRBJ2-7,TRBV20-1,CSARDETGPSYEQYF
TRBJ2-3,TRBV5-4,CASSFAGQVYTDTQYF
TRBJ2-1,TRBV11-2,CASSLSALGQFF
TRBJ2-5,TRBV27,CASSPTSGLQETQYF
TRBJ2-2,TRBV12-5,CASGLLIGRANTGELFF
TRBJ2-3,TRBV7-2,CASSPRDTQYF
TRBJ2-3,TRBV5-5,CASSRAGGLTDTQYF
TRBJ2-3,TRBV12-3/TRBV12-4,CASSSVRGSDTQYF
TRBJ1-6,TRBV12-3/TRBV12-4,CASRGTGGSPLHF
TRBJ2-2,TRBV18,CASSPGLITNTGELFF
TRBJ2-7,TRBV27,CASSLTSGGASEQYF
TRBJ2-6,TRBV25-1,CASRKTGSGANVLTF
TRBJ1-6,TRBV7-9,CASSSRTLRGTSALHF
TRBJ2-2,TRBV3-1,CASSQDISGGSNTGELFF
TRBJ2-1,TRBV29-1,CSVGGTYNEQFF
TRBJ2-1,TRBV19,CASSPSSSYNEQFF
TRBJ2-7,TRBV5-6,CASRVYEQYF
TRBJ2-2,TRBV28,CASSVANTGELFF
TRBJ2-7,TRBV7-2,CASSWTSGGALQYEQYF
TRBJ2-5,TRBV5-1,CASSSGLQETQYF
TRBJ2-7,TRBV6-6,CASSDRLYEQYF
TRBJ1-5,TRBV6-4,CASTPGQGGYQPQHF
TRBJ2-2,TRBV5-1,CATEQGQGNTGELFF
TRBJ1-6,TRBV7-2,CASSLNSPLHF
TRBJ1-3,TRBV19,CASRTTGTGNTIYF
TRBJ1-1,TRBV5-1,CASSLERGSTEAFF
TRBJ2-7,TRBV18,CASSPVGYEQYF
TRBJ1-5,TRBV28,CASSLEDNQPQHF
TRBJ1-2,TRBV3-1,CASSQDGTAYGYTF
TRBJ1-1,TRBV30,CAWSVQRNTEAFF
TRBJ2-3,TRBV11-2,CASSLDLPGGTDTQYF
TRBJ2-5,TRBV20-1,CSATTGKGETQYF
TRBJ1-6,TRBV15,CATSRDWGDNSPLHF
TRBJ1-6,TRBV12-3/TRBV12-4,CASSLEAGNRGLNSPLHF
TRBJ2-5,TRBV11-2,CASRSIVPQETQYF
TRBJ2-5,TRBV4-1,CASSQDLETQYF
TRBJ1-1,TRBV5-1,CASSTYGNVMNTEAFF
TRBJ2-1,TRBV20-1,CSARGLAINEQFF
.,TRBV30,CAWSPGTQYF
TRBJ2-5,TRBV15,CATSRDWGDRDQETQYF
TRBJ2-5,TRBV5-1,CASSSLVAGGQETQYF
TRBJ2-4,TRBV7-9,CASSPTGGENIQYF
TRBJ2-2,TRBV7-6,CASSLIRLKGAGELFF
TRBJ2-3,TRBV6-4,CASSDKGLAFRLGTDTQYF
TRBJ2-1,TRBV6-5,CASSHRVSYNEQFF
TRBJ1-3,TRBV7-9,CASSSGQVLSGNTIYF
TRBJ2-7,TRBV7-8,CASSLAGRTTYEQYF
TRBJ2-7,TRBV27,CASSFLGEQYF
TRBJ1-5,TRBV3-1,CASSQGDPRSRSNQPQHF